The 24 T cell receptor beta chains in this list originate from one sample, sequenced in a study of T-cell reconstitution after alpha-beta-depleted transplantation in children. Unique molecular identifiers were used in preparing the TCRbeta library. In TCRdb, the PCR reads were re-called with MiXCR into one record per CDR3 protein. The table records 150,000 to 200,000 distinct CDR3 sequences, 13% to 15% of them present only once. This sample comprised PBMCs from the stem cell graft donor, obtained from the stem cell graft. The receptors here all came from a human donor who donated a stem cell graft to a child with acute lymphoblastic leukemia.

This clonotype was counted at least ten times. CDR3: CSAQGVAGGPDTQYF. The CDR3, as DNA: TGCAGTGCTCAGGGGGTAGCGGGAGGGCCAGATACGCAGTATTTT. The rearrangement links TRBV20-1 to TRBJ2-3, with 11 bases that match TRBD2. The ends lost 5 bases at V and 4 bases at J; junction bases unmatched: 8. The CDR3 is 15 amino acids. Germline V gene sequence: CDR1 DFQATT, CDR2 SNEGSKA (reference sequence).

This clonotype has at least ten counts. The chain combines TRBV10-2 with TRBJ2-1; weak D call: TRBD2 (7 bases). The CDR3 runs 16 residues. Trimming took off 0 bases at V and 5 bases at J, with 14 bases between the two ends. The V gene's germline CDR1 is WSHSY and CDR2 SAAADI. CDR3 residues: CASSESRGGFDNEQFF. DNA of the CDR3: TGCGCCAGCAGTGAGTCTAGGGGGGGTTTCGACAATGAGCAGTTCTTC.

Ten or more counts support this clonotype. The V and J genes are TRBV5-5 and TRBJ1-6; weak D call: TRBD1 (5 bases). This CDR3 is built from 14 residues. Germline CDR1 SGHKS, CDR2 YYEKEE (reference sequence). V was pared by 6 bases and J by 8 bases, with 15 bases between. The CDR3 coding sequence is TGTGCCAGCAACCTGGGGGTCGGGGATTCACCCCTCCACTTT. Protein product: CASNLGVGDSPLHF.

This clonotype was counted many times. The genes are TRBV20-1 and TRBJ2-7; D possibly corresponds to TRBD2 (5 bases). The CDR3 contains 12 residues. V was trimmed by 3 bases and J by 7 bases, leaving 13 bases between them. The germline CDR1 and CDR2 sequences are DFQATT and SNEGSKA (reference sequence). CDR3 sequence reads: CSASPVEEEQYF. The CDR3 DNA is TGCAGTGCTAGTCCCGTGGAGGAAGAGCAGTACTTC.

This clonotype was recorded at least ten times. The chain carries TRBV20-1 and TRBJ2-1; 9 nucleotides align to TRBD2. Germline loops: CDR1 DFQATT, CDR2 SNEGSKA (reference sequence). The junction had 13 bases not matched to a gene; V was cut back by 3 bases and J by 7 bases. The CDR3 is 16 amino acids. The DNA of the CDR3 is TGCAGTGCTAGGCCCAGAATAGCGGGAGCTACTAATGAGCAGTTCTTC. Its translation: CSARPRIAGATNEQFF.

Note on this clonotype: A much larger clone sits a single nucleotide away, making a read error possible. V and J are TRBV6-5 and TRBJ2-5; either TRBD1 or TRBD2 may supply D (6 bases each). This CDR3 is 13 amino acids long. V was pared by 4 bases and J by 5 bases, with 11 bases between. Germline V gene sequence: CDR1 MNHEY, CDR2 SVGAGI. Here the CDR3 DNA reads TGTGCCAGCAGTTTAGGGGGGATGGAGACCCAGTACTTC. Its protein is CASSLGGMETQYF.

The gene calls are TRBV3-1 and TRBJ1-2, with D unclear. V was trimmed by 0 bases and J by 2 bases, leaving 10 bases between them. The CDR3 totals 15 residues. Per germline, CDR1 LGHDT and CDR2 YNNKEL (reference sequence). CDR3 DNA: TGTGCCAGCAGCCAAGATGGGGTTACCAACTATGGCTACACCTTC. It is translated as CASSQDGVTNYGYTF.

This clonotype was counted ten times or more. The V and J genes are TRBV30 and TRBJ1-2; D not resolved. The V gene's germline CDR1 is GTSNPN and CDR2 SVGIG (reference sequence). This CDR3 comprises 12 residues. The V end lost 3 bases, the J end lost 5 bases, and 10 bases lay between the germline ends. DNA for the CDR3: TGTGCCTGGAGCCGGACGGTATATGGCTACACCTTC. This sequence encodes CAWSRTVYGYTF.

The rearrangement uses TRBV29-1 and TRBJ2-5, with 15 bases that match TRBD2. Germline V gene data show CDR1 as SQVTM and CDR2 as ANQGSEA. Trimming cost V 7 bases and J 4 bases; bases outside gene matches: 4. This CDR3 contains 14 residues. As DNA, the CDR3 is TGCAGCGCCCGGGGACTAGCGGGAGGAGAGACCCAGTACTTC. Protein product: CSARGLAGGETQYF.

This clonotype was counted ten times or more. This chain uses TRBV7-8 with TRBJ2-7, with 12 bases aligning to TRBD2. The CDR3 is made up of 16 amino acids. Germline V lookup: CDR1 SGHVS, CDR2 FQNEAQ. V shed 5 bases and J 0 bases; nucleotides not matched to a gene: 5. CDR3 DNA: TGTGCCAGCAGCCTACGGACTAGCGGGAACTCCTACGAGCAGTACTTC. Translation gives CASSLRTSGNSYEQYF.

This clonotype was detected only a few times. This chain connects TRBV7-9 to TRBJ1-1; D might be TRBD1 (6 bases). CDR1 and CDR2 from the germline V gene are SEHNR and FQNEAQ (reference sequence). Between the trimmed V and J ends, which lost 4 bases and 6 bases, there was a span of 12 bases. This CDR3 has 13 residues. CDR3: CASSSRGGSEAFF. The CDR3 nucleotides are TGTGCCAGCAGCTCCAGGGGAGGCTCTGAAGCTTTCTTT. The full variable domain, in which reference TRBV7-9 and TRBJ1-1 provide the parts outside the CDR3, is DTGVSQNPRHKITKRGQNVTFRCDPISEHNRLYWYRQTLGQGPEFLTYFQNEAQLEKSRLLSDRFSAERPKGSFSTLEIQRTEQGDSAMYLCASSSRGGSEAFFGQGTRLTVV.

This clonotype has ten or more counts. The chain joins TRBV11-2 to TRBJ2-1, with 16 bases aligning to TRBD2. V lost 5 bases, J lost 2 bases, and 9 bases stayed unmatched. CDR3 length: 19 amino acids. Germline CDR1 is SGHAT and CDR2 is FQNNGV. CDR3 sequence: CASSQGTSGRAGTYNEQFF. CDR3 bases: TGTGCCAGCAGCCAAGGGACTAGCGGGAGGGCCGGAACCTACAATGAGCAGTTCTTC.

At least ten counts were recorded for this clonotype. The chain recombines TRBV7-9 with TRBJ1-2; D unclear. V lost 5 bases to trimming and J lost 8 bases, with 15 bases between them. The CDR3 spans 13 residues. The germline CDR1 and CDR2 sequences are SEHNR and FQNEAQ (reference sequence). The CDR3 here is CASSPLRGEGYTF. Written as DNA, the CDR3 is TGTGCCAGCAGCCCCTTACGCGGGGAAGGCTACACCTTC.

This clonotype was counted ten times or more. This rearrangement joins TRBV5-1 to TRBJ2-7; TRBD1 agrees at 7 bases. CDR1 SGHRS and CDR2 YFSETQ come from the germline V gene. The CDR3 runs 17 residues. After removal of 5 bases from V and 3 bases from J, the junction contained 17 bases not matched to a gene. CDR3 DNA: TGCGCCAGCAGTTGGTTAGGGGGCCGCCTGAATTTCTACGAGCAGTACTTC. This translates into CASSWLGGRLNFYEQYF. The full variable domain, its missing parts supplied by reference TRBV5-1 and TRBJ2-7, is KAGVTQTPRYLIKTRGQQVTLSCSPISGHRSVSWYQQTPGQGLQFLFEYFSETQRNKGNFPGRFSGRQFSNSRSEMNVSTLELGDSALYLCASSWLGGRLNFYEQYFGPGTRLTVT.

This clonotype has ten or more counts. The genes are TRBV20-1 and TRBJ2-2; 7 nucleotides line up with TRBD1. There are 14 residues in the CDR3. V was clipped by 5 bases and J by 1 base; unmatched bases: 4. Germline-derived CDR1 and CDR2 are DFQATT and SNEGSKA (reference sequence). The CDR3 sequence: CSAPRTGNTGELFF. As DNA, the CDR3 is TGCAGTGCTCCTAGGACAGGGAACACCGGGGAGCTGTTTTTT.

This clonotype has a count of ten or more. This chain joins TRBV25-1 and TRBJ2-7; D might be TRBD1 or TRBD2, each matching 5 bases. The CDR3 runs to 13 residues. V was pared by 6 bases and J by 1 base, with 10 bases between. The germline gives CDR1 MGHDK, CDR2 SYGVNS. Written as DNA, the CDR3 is TGTGCCAGCAGAGGGGACGCATCCTACGAGCAGTACTTC. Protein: CASRGDASYEQYF.

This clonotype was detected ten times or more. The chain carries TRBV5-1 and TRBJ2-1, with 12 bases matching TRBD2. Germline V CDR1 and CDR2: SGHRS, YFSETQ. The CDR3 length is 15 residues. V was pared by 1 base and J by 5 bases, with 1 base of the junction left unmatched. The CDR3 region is CASSLWTSGNNEQFF. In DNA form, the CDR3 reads TGCGCCAGCAGCTTGTGGACTAGCGGGAACAATGAGCAGTTCTTC.

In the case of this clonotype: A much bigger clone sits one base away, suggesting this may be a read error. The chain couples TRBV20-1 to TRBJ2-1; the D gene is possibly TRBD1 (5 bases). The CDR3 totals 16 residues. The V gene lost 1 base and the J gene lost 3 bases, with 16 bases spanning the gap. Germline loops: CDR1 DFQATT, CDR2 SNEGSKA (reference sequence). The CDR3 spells CSARAKSYRYYNEQFF. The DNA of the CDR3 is TGCAGTGCTAGAGCCAAATCGTACAGGTACTACAATGAGCAGTTCTTC.

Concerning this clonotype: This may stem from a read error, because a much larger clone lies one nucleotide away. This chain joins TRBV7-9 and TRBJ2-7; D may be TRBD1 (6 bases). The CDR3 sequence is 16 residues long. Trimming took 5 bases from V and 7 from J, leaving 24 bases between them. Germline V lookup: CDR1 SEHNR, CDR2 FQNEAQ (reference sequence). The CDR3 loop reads CASSPPLQGPTEEQYF. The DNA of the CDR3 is TGTGCCAGCAGCCCCCCCCTACAGGGCCCAACGGAGGAGCAGTACTTC.

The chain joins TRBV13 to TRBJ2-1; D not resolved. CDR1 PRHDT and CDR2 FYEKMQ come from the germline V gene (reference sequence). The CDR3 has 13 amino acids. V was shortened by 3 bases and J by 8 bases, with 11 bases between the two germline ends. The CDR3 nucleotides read TGTGCCAGCAGCTTGAACCTTTTCTATGAGCAGTTCTTC. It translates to CASSLNLFYEQFF.

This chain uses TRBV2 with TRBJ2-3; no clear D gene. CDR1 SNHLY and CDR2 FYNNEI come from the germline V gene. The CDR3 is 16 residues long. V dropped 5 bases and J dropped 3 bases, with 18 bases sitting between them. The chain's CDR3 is CASSKNPVPATDTQYF. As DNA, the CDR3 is TGTGCCAGCAGTAAGAACCCCGTGCCGGCTACAGATACGCAGTATTTT.

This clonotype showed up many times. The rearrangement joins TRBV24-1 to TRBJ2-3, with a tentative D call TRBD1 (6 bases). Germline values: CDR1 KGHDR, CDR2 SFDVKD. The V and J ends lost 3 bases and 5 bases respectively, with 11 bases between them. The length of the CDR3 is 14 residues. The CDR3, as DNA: TGTGCCACCAGTGATCCGGGACATAGAGATACGCAGTATTTT. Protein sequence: CATSDPGHRDTQYF.

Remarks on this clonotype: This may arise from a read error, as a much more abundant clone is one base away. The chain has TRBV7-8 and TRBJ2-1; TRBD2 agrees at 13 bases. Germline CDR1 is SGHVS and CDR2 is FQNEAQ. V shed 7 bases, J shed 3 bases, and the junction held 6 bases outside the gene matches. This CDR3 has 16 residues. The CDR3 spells CASILTSGRYYNEQFF. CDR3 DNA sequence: TGTGCCAGCATTCTGACTAGCGGGAGGTACTACAATGAGCAGTTCTTC.

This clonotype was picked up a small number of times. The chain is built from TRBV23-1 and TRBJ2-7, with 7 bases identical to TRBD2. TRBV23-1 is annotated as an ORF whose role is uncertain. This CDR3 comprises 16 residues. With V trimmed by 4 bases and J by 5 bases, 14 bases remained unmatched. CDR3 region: CASSPPREAGTHEQYF. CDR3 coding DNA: TGCGCCAGCAGTCCCCCCCGGGAGGCGGGAACCCACGAGCAGTACTTC.